This TCR beta chain was retrieved from a study of cytomegalovirus exposure and HLA in healthy donors. Study-wide findings and caveats: A later analysis appeared to link common viral pathogens to several of the most significant clusters.

The primer mix had 60 Vbeta and 13 Jbeta primers. Some clones are missing from TCRdb's copy, which holds only in-frame ones; the method was immunoSEQ multiplex PCR. Of about 160,000 clones listed, about 82% were seen once; the top ten hold roughly 2.3%. Turning to this clone: Its antigen is undetermined.

Trimming took off 4 bases at V and 7 bases at J, with 15 bases between the two ends. The CDR3 is 13 residues long. Germline loops: CDR1 SGHNT, CDR2 YYREEE (reference sequence). This rearrangement joins TRBV5-4 to TRBJ2-7; D perhaps matches TRBD1 (5 bases). The sequence was obtained from a male donor in good health and CMV-seronegative. Sequenced: PBMCs. Here the CDR3 DNA reads TGTGCCAGCAGCAGCCCGGACACCGTAGAGCAGTACTTC. Protein sequence: CASSSPDTVEQYF.